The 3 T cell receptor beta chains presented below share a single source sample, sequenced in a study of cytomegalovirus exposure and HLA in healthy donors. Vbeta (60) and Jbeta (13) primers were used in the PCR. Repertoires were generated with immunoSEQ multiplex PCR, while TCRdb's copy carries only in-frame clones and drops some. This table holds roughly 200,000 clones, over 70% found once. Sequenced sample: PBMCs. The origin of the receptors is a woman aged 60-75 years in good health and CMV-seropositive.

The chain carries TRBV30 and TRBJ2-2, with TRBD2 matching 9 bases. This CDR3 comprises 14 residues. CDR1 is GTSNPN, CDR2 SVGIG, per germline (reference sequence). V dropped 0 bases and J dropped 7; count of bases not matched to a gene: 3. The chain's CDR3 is CAWSVGGRVGELFF. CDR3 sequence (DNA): TGTGCCTGGAGTGTCGGCGGGAGGGTCGGGGAGCTGTTTTTT. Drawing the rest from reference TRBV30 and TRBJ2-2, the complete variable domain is SQTIHQWPATLVQPVGSPLSLECTVEGTSNPNLYWYRQAAGRGLQLLFYSVGIGQISSEVPQNLSASRPQDRQFILSSKKLLLSDSGFYLCAWSVGGRVGELFFGEGSRLTVL.

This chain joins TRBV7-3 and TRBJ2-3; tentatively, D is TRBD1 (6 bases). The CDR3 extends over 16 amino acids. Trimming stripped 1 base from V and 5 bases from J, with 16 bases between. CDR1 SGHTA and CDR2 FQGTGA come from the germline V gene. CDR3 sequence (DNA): TGTGCCAGCAGCTTAAATGGGGGCGAAAAAGTAGATACGCAGTATTTT. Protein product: CASSLNGGEKVDTQYF. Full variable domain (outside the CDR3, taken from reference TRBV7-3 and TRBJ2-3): GAGVSQTPSNKVTEKGKYVELRCDPISGHTALYWYRQSLGQGPEFLIYFQGTGAADDSGLPNDRFFAVRPEGSVSTLKIQRTERGDSAVYLCASSLNGGEKVDTQYFGPGTRLTVL.

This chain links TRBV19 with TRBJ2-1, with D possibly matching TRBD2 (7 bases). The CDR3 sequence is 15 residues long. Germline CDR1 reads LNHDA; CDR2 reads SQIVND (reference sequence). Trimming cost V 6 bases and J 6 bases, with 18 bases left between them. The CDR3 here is CASRRTGGPSNEQFF. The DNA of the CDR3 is TGTGCCAGTAGGAGAACGGGGGGCCCCAGCAATGAGCAGTTCTTC. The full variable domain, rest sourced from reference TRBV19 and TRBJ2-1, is DGGITQSPKYLFRKEGQNVTLSCEQNLNHDAMYWYRQDPGQGLRLIYYSQIVNDFQKGDIAEGYSVSREKKESFPLTVTSAQKNPTAFYLCASRRTGGPSNEQFFGPGTRLTVL.